This T cell receptor (beta chain) was captured by sequencing in a study of T cell responses to AZD1222 COVID-19 vaccine. For this clone: The target antigen is unknown.

Germline CDR1 and CDR2: SGHRS and YFSETQ. The CDR3 spans 19 residues. V shed 1 base, J shed 3 bases, and the junction held 13 bases outside the gene matches. The study, taken as a whole, reports: White British people made up most donors, females outnumbered males, and clonal diversity was possibly underestimated. Among vaccine-associated CD4 TCRs, coverage spanned spike, with dominance at 160-218 and 743-854.

Libraries were prepared by immunoSEQ multiplex PCR; TCRdb keeps only in-frame clonotypes and omits some of them. The table lists approximately 85,000 clones, around 85% of them singletons. The rearrangement links TRBV5-1 to TRBJ2-7, with 13 bases fitting TRBD2. Sequenced material: peripheral blood, taken on day 0 of AZD1222 vaccination. The clonotype originates from an adult in good health. The CDR3 is CASSLWESRLAGGNYEQYF. The CDR3 region has the DNA TGCGCCAGCAGCTTGTGGGAGTCGCGACTAGCGGGGGGAAACTACGAGCAGTACTTC.